This TCR beta chain is drawn from a study of blood T cell repertoires in COVID-19. For the study at large: There were acute and convalescent COVID-19 samples, and they came from the United States, Italy and Spain. PBMCs, B-cell-depleted T cells, or T cells were the source of the cDNA or gDNA that made up the material.

V lost 3 bases to trimming and J lost 0 bases, with 10 bases between them. CDR1 is SGHDT and CDR2 is YYEEEE in the germline V gene. The CDR3 has 15 amino acids. Under the authors' procedure: Counts of nucleated cells, estimated from reference gene primer amplification, were obtained. Measured with immunoSEQ multiplex PCR; TCRdb has only the in-frame clones, and not every one. The V and J calls and clone size were taken over from that table, and D and trimming were inferred from the DNA. Here the sample spans fewer than 250,000 clones, 82% being singletons. The sequence came from a woman between 70 and 85 years old with acute or convalescent COVID-19. The specimen was peripheral blood. The chain carries TRBV5-6 and TRBJ1-3; D gene unclear. In nucleotides, the CDR3 is TGTGCCAGCAGCTGGAGGACGGACTCTGGAAACACCATATATTTT. Protein sequence: CASSWRTDSGNTIYF.